Listed here are 17 T cell receptor beta chains from one sample, sequenced in a study of T cell responses to AZD1222 COVID-19 vaccine. The table came from immunoSEQ multiplex PCR; TCRdb's copy has only in-frame clones and leaves some out. The sample has about 130,000 clones; approximately 93% are singletons. The sample consisted of peripheral blood, taken on day 0 of AZD1222 vaccination. All receptors derive from an adult in good health.

The rearrangement links TRBV7-9 to TRBJ2-2, with D uncertain. CDR1 and CDR2 from the germline V gene are SEHNR and FQNEAQ (reference sequence). Trimming cost V 0 bases and J 5 bases, with 4 bases left between them. The CDR3 length is 13 residues. CDR3 coding DNA: TGTGCCAGCAGCTTAGCGCATACCGGGGAGCTGTTTTTT. Translated, it gives CASSLAHTGELFF.

This rearrangement joins TRBV5-1 to TRBJ2-1; 12 nucleotides align to TRBD2. The J segment lost 0 bases and the V segment lost 0 bases, leaving 4 bases of the junction unmatched. The CDR3 covers 18 residues. Germline CDR1 reads SGHRS; CDR2 reads YFSETQ. The CDR3 DNA reads TGCGCCAGCAGCTTGGGACTAGCGGGGGATATCTCCTACAATGAGCAGTTCTTC. Encoded protein: CASSLGLAGDISYNEQFF.

The rearrangement joins TRBV7-2 to TRBJ2-1; TRBD2 agrees at 8 bases. With 5 bases clipped from V and 7 bases from J, the junction kept 10 bases outside the gene matches. Looked up from germline, CDR1 is SGHTA and CDR2 is FQGNSA. The CDR3 spans 15 residues. CDR3: CASSLERGKRNEQFF. CDR3 coding DNA: TGTGCCAGCAGCCTGGAGCGGGGGAAACGAAATGAGCAGTTCTTC.

The chain carries TRBV2 and TRBJ1-6; weak D call: TRBD1 (5 bases). The CDR3 is 14 amino acids. The germline V gene encodes CDR1 SNHLY and CDR2 FYNNEI. Trimming removed 6 bases from V and 7 bases from J, with 13 bases in between. The CDR3 sequence is CASSRGTENSPLHF. In DNA, the CDR3 is TGTGCCAGCAGCAGAGGGACGGAAAATTCACCCCTCCACTTT.

The chain is built from TRBV4-2 and TRBJ1-3, with unresolved D. The CDR3 loop spans 16 amino acids. Germline assignment: CDR1 LGHNA and CDR2 YNFKEQ. The V gene lost 2 bases and the J gene lost 7 bases, with 18 bases spanning the gap. CDR3 amino acids: CASSQRKGFYGNTIYF. CDR3 DNA: TGTGCCAGCAGCCAACGGAAGGGATTTTACGGGAACACCATATATTTT.

This chain joins TRBV9 and TRBJ1-6, with no clear D. The CDR3 totals 13 residues. From germline, CDR1 is SGDLS and CDR2 YYNGEE. Trimming removed 2 bases at V and 5 bases at J, with 5 bases between. CDR3 loop: CASSVTNNSPLHF. Written as DNA, the CDR3 is TGTGCCAGCAGCGTCACCAATAATTCACCCCTCCACTTT.

This clone was observed a handful of times. J is TRBJ2-3 and V is TRBV6-1; 8 nucleotides align to TRBD1. The CDR3 runs to 15 residues. After removal of 1 base from V and 0 bases from J, the junction contained 0 bases not matched to a gene. CDR1 and CDR2 (germline): MNHNS, SASEGT. Here the CDR3 reads CASSEGTGSTDTQYF. In nucleotides, the CDR3 is TGTGCCAGCAGTGAAGGGACAGGGAGCACAGATACGCAGTATTTT.

The chain uses TRBV30 and TRBJ1-3; no clear D. V was pared by 2 bases and J by 2 bases, with 13 bases between. This CDR3 has 15 residues. Germline CDR1 is GTSNPN and CDR2 is SVGIG (reference sequence). The CDR3 DNA is TGTGCCTGGAGTTTGGCAGGAGCAGCTGGAAACACCATATATTTT. Amino acids: CAWSLAGAAGNTIYF. Supplemented by reference TRBV30 and TRBJ1-3, the full variable domain reads SQTIHQWPATLVQPVGSPLSLECTVEGTSNPNLYWYRQAAGRGLQLLFYSVGIGQISSEVPQNLSASRPQDRQFILSSKKLLLSDSGFYLCAWSLAGAAGNTIYFGEGSWLTVV.

This chain connects TRBV16 to TRBJ1-5; a weak D match, TRBD1 (6 bases). The CDR3 consists of 18 residues. Germline V gene lookup returns CDR1 KGHSY and CDR2 FQNENV. The V end was cut by 4 bases, the J end by 2 bases, with 21 bases between. Here the CDR3 DNA reads TGTGCCAGCAGCCTCAGCTTGCAGGGGTGGGATGGCAATCAGCCCCAGCATTTT. It codes for CASSLSLQGWDGNQPQHF.

V is TRBV7-2 and J is TRBJ1-1; D perhaps matches TRBD1 (5 bases). The CDR3 totals 14 residues. Germline V gives CDR1 SGHTA, CDR2 FQGNSA. The V gene lost 2 bases and the J gene lost 1 base, with 8 bases spanning the gap. CDR3 bases: TGTGCCAGCAGCTTATGGGGGAGGAACACTGAAGCTTTCTTT. This codes for CASSLWGRNTEAFF.

The gene calls are TRBV9 and TRBJ1-6; 7 nucleotides agree with TRBD1. The CDR3 is made up of 14 amino acids. Germline V lookup: CDR1 SGDLS, CDR2 YYNGEE. J gave up 5 bases and V 2 bases, and 1 base lay outside the gene matches. The CDR3 is CASSVTGDNSPLHF. As DNA, the CDR3 is TGTGCCAGCAGCGTCACAGGGGATAATTCACCCCTCCACTTT.

This clone showed up just once. The same CDR3 is also encoded by other DNA sequences in this sample. The chain has TRBV11-2 and TRBJ1-2, with a possible D match to TRBD1 (6 bases). Germline CDR1 SGHAT, CDR2 FQNNGV. The CDR3 contains 13 residues. Trimming removed 4 bases from V and 8 bases from J, with 14 bases in between. CDR3 residues: CASSSSQGGGYTF. CDR3 sequence (DNA): TGTGCCAGCAGCTCGTCACAGGGTGGAGGCTACACCTTC.

The chain carries TRBV3-1 (or the pseudogene TRBV3-2) and TRBJ2-7; TRBD2 agrees at 9 bases. The CDR3 loop spans 16 amino acids. V shed 0 bases and J 0 bases; nucleotides not matched to a gene: 3. Germline V lookup: CDR1 LGHDT, CDR2 YNNKEL (reference sequence). DNA for the CDR3: TGTGCCAGCAGCCAAGAGGCTAGCGGGGTCTCCTACGAGCAGTACTTC. Residues: CASSQEASGVSYEQYF.

The chain recombines TRBV4-2 with TRBJ2-3; 7 positions agree with TRBD1. V shed 2 bases, J shed 3 bases, and the junction held 8 bases outside the gene matches. CDR1 is LGHNA and CDR2 is YNFKEQ in the germline V gene. This CDR3 has 16 residues. CDR3 residues: CASSQFPQGETDTQYF. In DNA form, the CDR3 reads TGTGCCAGCAGCCAATTCCCGCAGGGGGAAACAGATACGCAGTATTTT.

The chain combines TRBV3-1 (or the pseudogene TRBV3-2) with TRBJ2-7; TRBD1 matches at 8 bases. Germline V CDR1 and CDR2: LGHDT, YNNKEL (reference sequence). There are 19 residues in the CDR3. J lost 2 bases, V lost 0 bases, and 15 bases had no gene match. The chain's CDR3 is CASSQEVWQGATSPYEQYF. Here the CDR3 DNA reads TGTGCCAGCAGCCAAGAGGTATGGCAGGGGGCTACCTCTCCCTACGAGCAGTACTTC.

The chain joins TRBV6-5 to TRBJ1-5; no definite D call. The germline V and J ends were trimmed by 5 bases and 4 bases, with 9 bases remaining between them. In germline, CDR1 is MNHEY, CDR2 SVGAGI. CDR3 length: 13 residues. The CDR3 nucleotides are TGTGCCAGCAGTCTGACACGAAATCAGCCCCAGCATTTT. The encoded protein is CASSLTRNQPQHF.

V and J are TRBV5-1 and TRBJ1-1, with 7 nucleotides matching TRBD1. CDR3 length: 17 residues. J gave up 4 bases and V 0 bases, and 12 bases lay outside the gene matches. Germline V gives CDR1 SGHRS, CDR2 YFSETQ. CDR3 DNA: TGCGCCAGCAGCTTGGATTACAGGGGCTTAGGGGGCACTGAAGCTTTCTTT. It specifies CASSLDYRGLGGTEAFF. Drawing the rest from reference TRBV5-1 and TRBJ1-1, the complete variable domain is KAGVTQTPRYLIKTRGQQVTLSCSPISGHRSVSWYQQTPGQGLQFLFEYFSETQRNKGNFPGRFSGRQFSNSRSEMNVSTLELGDSALYLCASSLDYRGLGGTEAFFGQGTRLTVV.